Listed below are T cell receptor beta chains from one sample, sequenced in a study of T cell repertoires in cytomegalovirus infection. TCRdb reprocessed the reads via MiXCR and lists one record per CDR3 protein. The data contain approximately 500,000 distinct CDR3 sequences, 26% of them singletons. Sequencing input: PBMCs. The receptors shown here come from a human donor in good health (CMV status not recorded). Some clones in this sample may be carry-over from other donors' samples. CDR3s include the opening cysteine and the closing phenylalanine or tryptophan. A D gene is named only where the DNA matches it firmly. Some rows have no size entry. The others give once, few or many, or a class for an expanded clone.

j_gene | abundance | d_gene | v_gene | CDR3nt | CDR3aa
TRBJ2-7 | many | NA | TRBV12-3/TRBV12-4 | TGTGCCAGCAGTCCCGACCGCTACTCCTACGAGCAGTACTTC | CASSPDRYSYEQYF
TRBJ2-3 | many | TRBD2 | TRBV7-9 | TGTGCCAGCAGCCCCCCCGGACTAGCGGGCACAGATACGCAGTATTTT | CASSPPGLAGTDTQYF
TRBJ2-1 | many | TRBD2 | TRBV15 | TGTGCCACCAGCACCAGGACTAGCGGAGACAATGAGCAGTTCTTC | CATSTRTSGDNEQFF
TRBJ1-1 | NA | NA | TRBV11-2 | TGTGCCAGCAGCCCTAGGGGGGAGACTGAAGCTTTCTTT | CASSPRGETEAFF
TRBJ2-1 | NA | NA | TRBV10-3 | TGTGCCATCAGTGAGTTCGACACAGGGCTACAGGTGAATGAGCAGTTCTTC | CAISEFDTGLQVNEQFF
TRBJ2-1 | few | TRBD2 | TRBV7-2 | TGTGCCAGCAGCTTACGGGAGGGCCCCTACAATGAGCAGTTCTTC | CASSLREGPYNEQFF
TRBJ2-1 | many | NA | TRBV7-2 | TGTGCCAGCGGCCCTAGTTTCGGCCGTCCCCAGTCTAATGAGCAGTTCTTC | CASGPSFGRPQSNEQFF
TRBJ1-3 | NA | NA | TRBV11-2 | TGTGCCAGCAGCCCCCCCGGGGCTGGAAACACCATATATTTT | CASSPPGAGNTIYF
TRBJ2-1 | NA | TRBD2 | TRBV7-8 | TGTGCCAGCAGCTGGGTAGCGGGATCCTCCTACAATGAGCAGTTCTTC | CASSWVAGSSYNEQFF
TRBJ2-5 | few | NA | TRBV20-1 | TGCAGTGCTAGAGATATAGTAGGGCAAGAGACCCAGTACTTC | CSARDIVGQETQYF
TRBJ2-1 | few | TRBD2 | TRBV19 | TGTGCCAGTAGCAACCCGGCTAGCGGGAGGGCCATTCATGAGCAGTTCTTC | CASSNPASGRAIHEQFF
TRBJ2-5 | NA | NA | TRBV12-3/TRBV12-4 | TGTGCCAGCAGTTTCCCCGGACACCGAGTCCAAGAGACCCAGTACTTC | CASSFPGHRVQETQYF
TRBJ1-1 | NA | TRBD1 | TRBV19 | TGTGCCAGTAGTATAGATCGTCTGAACAGGGGGCTGAACACTGAAGCTTTCTTT | CASSIDRLNRGLNTEAFF
TRBJ2-2 | many | NA | TRBV7-8 | TGTGCCAGCAGCTTTGCCCCTCTTCACACCGGGGAGCTGTTTTTT | CASSFAPLHTGELFF
TRBJ1-5 | NA | NA | TRBV5-4 | TGTGCCAGCAGCAGGGGCCAAGGCGATCAGCCCCAGCATTTT | CASSRGQGDQPQHF
TRBJ2-7 | few | TRBD1 | TRBV7-8 | TGTGCCAGCAGCCCCTCGACAGGGGTCTCCTACGAGCAGTACTTC | CASSPSTGVSYEQYF
TRBJ2-1 | few | TRBD1 | TRBV7-2 | TGTGCCAGCAGCTCGCGGACAGGGGGCGTTAGGGGAAATGAGCAGTTCTTC | CASSSRTGGVRGNEQFF
TRBJ2-7 | few | NA | TRBV18 | TGTGCCAGCTCAGAAGGGCCAAGGGGGTCCTACGAGCAGTACTTC | CASSEGPRGSYEQYF
TRBJ2-1 | NA | TRBD1 | TRBV20-1 | TGCAGTGCCCCCGGGACAGTATACAATGAGCAGTTCTTC | CSAPGTVYNEQFF
TRBJ2-1 | NA | TRBD2 | TRBV6-2/TRBV6-3 | TGTGCCAGCAGTAAACTAGCGGGAGTTGACAATGAGCAGTTCTTC | CASSKLAGVDNEQFF
TRBJ1-2 | NA | NA | TRBV11-2 | TGTGCCAGCAGCTCCCGGCGAACACGGGGAGACTATGGCTACACCTTC | CASSSRRTRGDYGYTF
TRBJ1-2 | many | NA | TRBV7-8 | TGTGCCAGCAGCTTTTCGGGCAGGACATATGGCTACACCTTC | CASSFSGRTYGYTF
TRBJ2-7 | NA | NA | TRBV29-1 | TGCAGCGTTGTTCCAAGGGAGTCCACCTACGAGCAGTACTTC | CSVVPRESTYEQYF
TRBJ2-1 | few | TRBD2 | TRBV6-2/TRBV6-3 | TGTGCCAGCAGTTTCCGAGCGGGGAGGACTTACAATGAGCAGTTCTTC | CASSFRAGRTYNEQFF
TRBJ2-1 | NA | NA | TRBV6-2/TRBV6-3 | TGTGCCAGCAGTTTCCAGGGCCAAGGTGAGCAGTTCTTC | CASSFQGQGEQFF
TRBJ1-5 | many | TRBD1 | TRBV7-2 | TGTGCCAGCAGCTTCGGGGACAGGGGAGGCAATCAGCCCCAGCATTTT | CASSFGDRGGNQPQHF
TRBJ1-4 | NA | NA | TRBV28 | TGTGCCAGCCAAGGCGGGAGATCTAATGAAAAACTGTTTTTT | CASQGGRSNEKLFF
TRBJ2-4 | many | NA | TRBV7-9 | TGTGCCAGCAGCTTTAATTCGTTGATTCAGTACTTC | CASSFNSLIQYF
TRBJ2-2 | NA | TRBD2 | TRBV5-1 | TGCGCCAGCTACCGCTTAGCGGGAGTACCCGGGGAGCTGTTTTTT | CASYRLAGVPGELFF
TRBJ2-1 | NA | TRBD2 | TRBV12-3/TRBV12-4 | TGTGCCAGCAGTTTATACGTCTCCGTTGGACTAGCGGGAGTCGGTGAGCAGTTCTTC | CASSLYVSVGLAGVGEQFF
TRBJ1-2 | few | TRBD1 | TRBV7-9 | TGTGCCAGCAGCTTGAAGCCGGGACAGGGCGTTGGCTACACCTTC | CASSLKPGQGVGYTF
TRBJ2-7 | few | NA | TRBV25-1 | TGTGCCAGCAGTCGACAGCTAAGTACCTACGAGCAGTACTTC | CASSRQLSTYEQYF
TRBJ1-1 | many | NA | TRBV7-2 | TGTGCCAGCAGCTTCGGGATATCGGGCACTGAAGCTTTCTTT | CASSFGISGTEAFF
TRBJ2-5 | NA | TRBD2 | TRBV15 | TGTGCCACCAGCCGATGGTCGACTAGCGGGAGGTCCCCAGAACAAGAGACCCAGTACTTC | CATSRWSTSGRSPEQETQYF
TRBJ2-1 | NA | NA | TRBV28 | TGTGCCAGCTCCTTAGAGGACAATGAGCAGTTCTTC | CASSLEDNEQFF
TRBJ1-5 | few | NA | TRBV28 | TGTGCCAGCACCGACTCGGGGAGGGGTCAGCCCCAGCATTTT | CASTDSGRGQPQHF
TRBJ1-5 | few | NA | TRBV7-2 | TGTGCCAGCAGCTTAGTAGGTGGGGCAGTTAATCAGCCCCAGCATTTT | CASSLVGGAVNQPQHF
TRBJ2-3 | few | NA | TRBV7-2 | TGTGCCAGCAGCACCATAACAGTGGATACGCAGTATTTT | CASSTITVDTQYF
TRBJ2-6 | many | NA | TRBV7-6 | TGTGCCAGCAGCTTAGGATCCGCAGTAGCCTCTGGGGCCAACGTCCTGACTTTC | CASSLGSAVASGANVLTF
TRBJ2-3 | many | NA | TRBV7-2 | TGTGCCAGCAGCCGTTGGGCAGGGGTAGCAGATACGCAGTATTTT | CASSRWAGVADTQYF
TRBJ2-1 | NA | TRBD2 | TRBV19 | TGTGCCAGTAGTCTTAGACTAGCGGGAGGGGGAAATGAGCAGTTCTTC | CASSLRLAGGGNEQFF
TRBJ2-5 | few | NA | TRBV12-3/TRBV12-4 | TGTGCCAGCGTAAGGGGGGAGACCCAGTACTTC | CASVRGETQYF
TRBJ1-1 | NA | TRBD1 | TRBV5-6 | TGTGCCAGCAGCTACGGACAGGGAGGCACTGAAGCTTTCTTT | CASSYGQGGTEAFF
TRBJ1-1 | NA | NA | TRBV28 | TGTGCCAGCAGTTTAATCCAGGTGTTCACTGAAGCTTTCTTT | CASSLIQVFTEAFF